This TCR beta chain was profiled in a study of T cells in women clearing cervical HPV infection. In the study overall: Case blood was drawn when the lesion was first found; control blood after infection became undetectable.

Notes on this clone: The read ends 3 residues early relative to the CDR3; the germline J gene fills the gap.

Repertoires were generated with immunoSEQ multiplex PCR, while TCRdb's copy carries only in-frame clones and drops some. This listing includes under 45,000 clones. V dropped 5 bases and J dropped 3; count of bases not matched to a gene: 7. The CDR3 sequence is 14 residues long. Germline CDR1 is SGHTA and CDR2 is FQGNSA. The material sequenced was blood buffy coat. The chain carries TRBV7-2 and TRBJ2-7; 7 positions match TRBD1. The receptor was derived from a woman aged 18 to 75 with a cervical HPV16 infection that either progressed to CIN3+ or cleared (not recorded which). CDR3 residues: CASSPRTGDYEQYF. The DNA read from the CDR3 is TGTGCCAGCAGCCCCCGGACAGGAGACTACGAG. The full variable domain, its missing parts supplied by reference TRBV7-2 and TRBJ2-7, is GAGVSQSPSNKVTEKGKDVELRCDPISGHTALYWYRQSLGQGLEFLIYFQGNSAPDKSGLPSDRFSAERTGGSVSTLTIQRTQQEDSAVYLCASSPRTGDYEQYFGPGTRLTVT.